This T cell receptor (beta chain) appears in the sequencing data of a study of breast tumors, draining lymph nodes, adjacent tissues. Using its own MiXCR run on the multiplex PCR reads, TCRdb lists one record per CDR3 protein. This sample has fewer than 150,000 distinct CDR3 sequences, with around 21% found just once. The lymph nodes were axillary draining lymph nodes from breast cancer patients. General study points: The data were judged consistent with most tumor T cells coming from lymph node and expanding in tumor. The lymph node origin of tumor T cells was framed as consistent with a hypothesis, not demonstrated.

This clonotype was seen many times. Antigen: not known. This TCR came from a female donor with breast cancer. Some clones in this sample may be carry-over from other donors' samples. Specimen: axillary lymph node tissue.

In DNA, the CDR3 is TGCAGTGCTAGAGCCCGAAGGCGGGAGGGCCCCTACAATGAGCAGTTCTTC. Its translation is CSARARRREGPYNEQFF. The rearrangement uses TRBV20-1 and TRBJ2-1; 9 nucleotides match TRBD2. The J segment lost 2 bases and the V segment lost 1 base, leaving 9 bases of the junction unmatched. This CDR3 comprises 17 residues. The germline CDR1 and CDR2 sequences are DFQATT and SNEGSKA (reference sequence).